Included here is one T cell receptor beta chain sequence, with context. The antigen is not known. This entry comes from a study of cytomegalovirus exposure and HLA in healthy donors. The PCR ran on 60 Vbeta and 13 Jbeta primers. Some clones are missing from TCRdb's copy, which holds only in-frame ones; the method was immunoSEQ multiplex PCR. The repertoire holds approximately 120,000 clones, with around 76% as singletons. Germline-derived CDR1 and CDR2 are MNHEY and SMNVEV (reference sequence). V was clipped by 0 bases and J by 8 bases; unmatched bases: 3. The CDR3 has 15 amino acids. Study observations and caveats: There were some public TCRs occurring in many donors, but most TCR sequences were rare. Previous analysis showed most TCR beta V segments were productive about 90% or about 30% of the time.

This sequence was found in a woman between 40 and 50 years old in good health and CMV-seropositive. The rearrangement links TRBV27 to TRBJ1-4; 10 nucleotides line up with TRBD1. The specimen sequenced was PBMCs. The CDR3 loop is CASSLSWGQGEKLFF. The CDR3 bases are TGTGCCAGCAGTTTATCGTGGGGACAGGGGGAAAAACTGTTTTTT. Together with reference TRBV27 and TRBJ1-4, the CDR3 gives the full variable domain: EAQVTQNPRYLITVTGKKLTVTCSQNMNHEYMSWYRQDPGLGLRQIYYSMNVEVTDKGDVPEGYKVSRKEKRNFPLILESPSPNQTSLYFCASSLSWGQGEKLFFGSGTQLSVL.